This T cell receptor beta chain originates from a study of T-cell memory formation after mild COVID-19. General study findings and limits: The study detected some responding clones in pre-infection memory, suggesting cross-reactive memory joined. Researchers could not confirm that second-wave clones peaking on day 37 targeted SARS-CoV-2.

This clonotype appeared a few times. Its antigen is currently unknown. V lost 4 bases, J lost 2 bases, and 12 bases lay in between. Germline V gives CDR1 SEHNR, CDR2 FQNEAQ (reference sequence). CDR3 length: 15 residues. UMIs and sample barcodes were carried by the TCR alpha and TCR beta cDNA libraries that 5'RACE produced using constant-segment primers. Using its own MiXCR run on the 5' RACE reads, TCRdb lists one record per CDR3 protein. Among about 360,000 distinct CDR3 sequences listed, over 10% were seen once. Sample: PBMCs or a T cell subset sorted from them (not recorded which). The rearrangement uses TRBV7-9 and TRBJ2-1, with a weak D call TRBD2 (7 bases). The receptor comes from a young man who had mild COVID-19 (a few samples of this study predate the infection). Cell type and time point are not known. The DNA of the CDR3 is TGTGCCAGCAGCTCCCCCGGGGGGCCCTACAATGAGCAGTTCTTC. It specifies CASSSPGGPYNEQFF. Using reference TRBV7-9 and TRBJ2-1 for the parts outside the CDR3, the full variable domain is DTGVSQNPRHKITKRGQNVTFRCDPISEHNRLYWYRQTLGQGPEFLTYFQNEAQLEKSRLLSDRFSAERPKGSFSTLEIQRTEQGDSAMYLCASSSPGGPYNEQFFGPGTRLTVL.